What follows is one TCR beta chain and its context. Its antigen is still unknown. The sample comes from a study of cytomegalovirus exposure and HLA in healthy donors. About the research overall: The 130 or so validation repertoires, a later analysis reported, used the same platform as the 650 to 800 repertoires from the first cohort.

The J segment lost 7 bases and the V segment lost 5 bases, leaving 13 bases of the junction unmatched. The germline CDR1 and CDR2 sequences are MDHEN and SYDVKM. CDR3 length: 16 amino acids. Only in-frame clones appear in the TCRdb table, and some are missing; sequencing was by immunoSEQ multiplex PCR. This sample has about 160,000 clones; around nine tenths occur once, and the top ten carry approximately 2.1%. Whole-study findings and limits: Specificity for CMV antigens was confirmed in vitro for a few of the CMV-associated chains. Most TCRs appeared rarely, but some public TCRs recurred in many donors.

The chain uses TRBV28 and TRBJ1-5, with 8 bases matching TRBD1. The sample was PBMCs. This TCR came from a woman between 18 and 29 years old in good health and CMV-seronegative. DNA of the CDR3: TGTGCCAGCAGTCAACCGCAGGGGGCCTTACGCCAGCCCCAGCATTTT. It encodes CASSQPQGALRQPQHF.